A selection of T cell receptor beta chains follows, all from one sample in a study of T cells after yellow fever vaccination. TCRdb analysed the 5' RACE reads with MiXCR anew, one entry per CDR3 protein. The sample records some 390,000 distinct CDR3 sequences, 18% being singletons. The sample here was PBMCs, taken before the yellow fever booster vaccination. The receptors were gathered from a man aged 18 to 35 who received the YFV17D yellow fever vaccine. Each CDR3 is given with its conserved first and last residue. The D gene is left open where the match is weak. Rows give clone size only sometimes, using once, few, many, or a class for an expanded clone.

TRBJ1-4 TRBV20-1 - few CSARRGGAGEKLFF
TRBJ2-3 TRBV7-3 - many CASSILSTDTQYF
TRBJ2-1 TRBV6-5 - few CASSYSMPGSSYNEQFF
TRBJ2-2 TRBV7-2 - few CASSLLMGTGELFF
TRBJ1-1 TRBV7-9 TRBD1 - CASSLRAGGNTEAFF
TRBJ2-3 TRBV7-9 - - CASSLGQGNPDTQYF
TRBJ2-1 TRBV12-3/TRBV12-4 TRBD2 - CASSAGEGEQFF
TRBJ2-1 TRBV7-3 TRBD2 many CASTAGGSYNEQFF
TRBJ2-1 TRBV7-2 TRBD2 - CASSPRGGGGNEQFF
TRBJ2-4 TRBV7-2 TRBD1 many CASSPSAGGARVAKNIQYF
TRBJ2-5 TRBV7-2 - - CASSSPPGQREETQYF
TRBJ2-2 TRBV4-3 - few CASSQVTAGELFF
TRBJ2-1 TRBV7-6 - few CASSPPGGRPGQFF
TRBJ2-5 TRBV7-9 - once CASSSTAEIGAQYF
TRBJ2-5 TRBV29-1 - - CSATFGKGQETQYF
TRBJ1-5 TRBV4-3 - few CASSQDRTRRQPQHF
TRBJ2-3 TRBV12-3/TRBV12-4 - - CATQTASTDTQYF
TRBJ2-2 TRBV11-2 - few CASSRFPSGGVRPGELFF
TRBJ2-5 TRBV4-2 TRBD2 - CASSQGSGTSGGFQETQYF
TRBJ2-2 TRBV13 - few CASSPTGTNTGELFF
TRBJ1-1 TRBV5-8 TRBD1 many CASSSGGGDTEAFF
TRBJ2-7 TRBV6-5 - few CASSSGRALSYEQYF
TRBJ1-2 TRBV4-1 TRBD1 many CASSGTVYGYTF
TRBJ1-5 TRBV2 TRBD1 - CASTAGQGARGVDQPQHF
TRBJ2-1 TRBV7-3 - few CASSKRGVGWDEQFF
TRBJ2-2 TRBV10-3 TRBD1 - CAINRGGEMVNTGELFF
TRBJ2-6 TRBV6-5 - - CASSYSQGAGANVLTF
TRBJ1-6 TRBV27 - - CASSESRSSPLHF
TRBJ2-3 TRBV7-9 - few CASSLYDTQYF
TRBJ2-1 TRBV28 TRBD2 - CASSSPFRSGGDHEQFF
TRBJ2-5 TRBV7-9 TRBD1 few CASSFQGGRGQETQYF
TRBJ1-2 TRBV4-1 TRBD1 - CASSQDPGQGALGYTF
TRBJ2-3 TRBV5-4 - - CATRRGTDTQYF
TRBJ2-1 TRBV6-5 TRBD2 - CASYWSGGHNEQFF
TRBJ1-6 TRBV25-1 TRBD1 few CASSEQGAGYSPLHF
TRBJ1-5 TRBV6-5 - - CASSYRFNQPQHF
TRBJ1-1 TRBV5-1 - - CASSFSSVAAGTNTEAFF
TRBJ1-1 TRBV29-1 - few CSVKNWASNTEAFF
TRBJ1-6 TRBV4-3 - many CASSQDSVGGNSPLHF
TRBJ1-1 TRBV4-1 - many CASRSLTRNTEAFF
TRBJ2-1 TRBV5-1 TRBD1 few CASSLVGQGYNEQFF
TRBJ2-1 TRBV10-3 TRBD2 few CAISGPRGASYNEQFF
TRBJ1-1 TRBV29-1 - - CSVERREAFF
TRBJ2-3 TRBV6-6 TRBD2 - CASSRGLAATDTQYF
TRBJ2-5 TRBV4-1 - few CASSLFSGMETQYF
TRBJ2-5 TRBV5-1 - few CASSMSPGGAETQYF
TRBJ2-1 TRBV10-3 TRBD1 - CAIQPRDRGYNEQFF
TRBJ2-3 TRBV11-1 TRBD1 - CASSLGDRGSDTQYF
TRBJ1-2 TRBV5-1 - few CASSYGAREANYGYTF
TRBJ2-1 TRBV28 - - CASSLWINEQFF
TRBJ1-1 TRBV4-1 - few CASSQALGGNTEAFF
TRBJ1-1 TRBV4-3 - - CASSEGSHTEAFF
TRBJ1-2 TRBV4-1 - few CASSSGLSYGYTF
TRBJ2-2 TRBV5-1 TRBD1 few CASSETHRGAGELFF
TRBJ1-4 TRBV4-1 - - CASSSGHPTNEKLFF
TRBJ2-2 TRBV6-5 - - CASSPPTRTDDTGELFF
TRBJ1-5 TRBV24-1 - many CATSGSGEQPQHF